This T cell receptor (beta chain) comes out of a study of T cells in localized non-small cell lung cancer. CDR1 is ENHRY and CDR2 is SYGVKD in the germline V gene. The V end lost 2 bases, the J end lost 8 bases, and 12 bases lay between the germline ends. The CDR3 runs 13 residues. The data were produced by immunoSEQ multiplex PCR, yet TCRdb's version contains in-frame clones alone and is incomplete. The data hold approximately 28,000 clones, with about 86% observed a single time. The chain carries TRBV10-3 and TRBJ1-2, with TRBD1 as a possible D gene (5 bases). This sample comprised peripheral blood mononuclear cells, obtained before any cancer treatment. This sequence was found in a man aged 40 to 75 with stage III lung adenocarcinoma. The DNA of the CDR3 is TGTGCCATCAGTGAGACAGGTCAAGGCGGCTACACCTTC. This encodes CAISETGQGGYTF.